The rows below give T cell receptor beta chains drawn from one sample of a study of spatial heterogeneity in lung cancer. One entry per CDR3 protein, called by TCRdb with MiXCR from the 5' RACE reads. The sample carries about 8,000 distinct CDR3 sequences, more than 7.5% recorded once. This specimen was normal lung tissue next to the tumor, taken at surgery. The receptors here all came from a male donor with early-stage non-small cell lung cancer. Both conserved end residues are part of each CDR3. The order of the fields is J gene, clone size, D gene, V gene, CDR3 length, CDR3 DNA, CDR3 protein. A D gene is named only where the DNA matches it firmly. Size is stated for part of the rows, as once, few or many counts, or as a class when the clone is expanded.

J: TRBJ2-2
size: many
D: .
V: TRBV7-3
length: 18
DNA: TGTGCCAGCAGCCCAGGATCGACAGGCGGTAGGGGCACCGGGGAGCTGTTTTTT
CDR3: CASSPGSTGGRGTGELFF

J: TRBJ2-7
size: many
D: .
V: TRBV20-1
length: 15
DNA: TGCAGTGCTAGGGATGTTAAAAAGGATAACTACGAGCAGTACTTC
CDR3: CSARDVKKDNYEQYF

J: TRBJ1-5
size: large
D: TRBD1
V: TRBV24-1
length: 17
DNA: TGTGCCACCAGTGGCAATGCGAAGGGACAGTCCAATCAGCCCCAGCATTTT
CDR3: CATSGNAKGQSNQPQHF

J: TRBJ2-1
size: many
D: .
V: TRBV7-2
length: 13
DNA: TGTGCCAGCAGCTTAAGTAATCGTAATGAGCAGTTCTTC
CDR3: CASSLSNRNEQFF

J: TRBJ2-1
size: many
D: .
V: TRBV25-1
length: 18
DNA: TGTGCCAGCAGTGAACCGGGCCTCAAGCGGGTGAGAGGTAATGAGCAGTTCTTC
CDR3: CASSEPGLKRVRGNEQFF

J: TRBJ2-7
size: many
D: .
V: TRBV5-6
length: 12
DNA: TGTGCCAGCAGCTTTACGGGCTATGAGCAGTACTTC
CDR3: CASSFTGYEQYF

J: TRBJ1-5
size: many
D: TRBD1
V: TRBV5-5
length: 15
DNA: TGTGCCAGCAGCTCAGACAGGGCGGGCAATCAGCCCCAGCATTTT
CDR3: CASSSDRAGNQPQHF

J: TRBJ1-2
size: many
D: .
V: TRBV28
length: 11
DNA: TGTGCCAGCCGGGCATCCCGGAACTACACCTTC
CDR3: CASRASRNYTF

J: TRBJ2-5
size: many
D: .
V: TRBV5-1
length: 17
DNA: TGCGCCAGCAGCCCGGGGGGCAGCTCCTTGTACCAAGAGACCCAGTACTTC
CDR3: CASSPGGSSLYQETQYF

J: TRBJ2-3
size: few
D: .
V: TRBV3-1
length: 16
DNA: TGTGCCAGCAGCCGTATGGAGGAGACCGGGGGAGATACGCAGTATTTT
CDR3: CASSRMEETGGDTQYF

J: TRBJ1-1
size: medium-sized
D: TRBD1
V: TRBV27
length: 15
DNA: TGTGCCAGCAGTCCACCGGGACAGGAGGCCACTGAAGCTTTCTTT
CDR3: CASSPPGQEATEAFF

J: TRBJ1-2
size: .
D: .
V: TRBV29-1
length: 13
DNA: TGCAGCGTTGAAAACCCTGTGACAGATGGCTACACCTTC
CDR3: CSVENPVTDGYTF

J: TRBJ2-5
size: many
D: TRBD1
V: TRBV7-9
length: 13
DNA: TGTGCCAGCAGCCTGGACAGGGCGGAGACCCAGTACTTC
CDR3: CASSLDRAETQYF

J: TRBJ2-1
size: many
D: .
V: TRBV12-3/TRBV12-4
length: 14
DNA: TGTGCCAGCGAGAACAGCGGATCTAACAATGAGCAGTTCTTC
CDR3: CASENSGSNNEQFF

J: TRBJ2-5
size: few
D: TRBD1
V: TRBV29-1
length: 14
DNA: TGCAGCGTGCAACCGGGACAGGGCAGAGAGACCCAGTACTTC
CDR3: CSVQPGQGRETQYF

J: TRBJ2-1
size: many
D: .
V: TRBV20-1
length: 12
DNA: TGCAGTGCTCGCAGGGCGGGCAATGAGCAGTTCTTC
CDR3: CSARRAGNEQFF

J: TRBJ2-4
size: medium-sized
D: TRBD1
V: TRBV5-8
length: 16
DNA: TGTGCCAGCAGCTTGGTCGGGACAGGGGGTTCGAACATTCAGTACTTC
CDR3: CASSLVGTGGSNIQYF

J: TRBJ2-1
size: many
D: TRBD1
V: TRBV12-3/TRBV12-4
length: 16
DNA: TGTGCCAGCAGTCCACCGGGACAGGGCTCTCGGAATGAGCAGTTCTTC
CDR3: CASSPPGQGSRNEQFF

J: TRBJ2-1
size: many
D: .
V: TRBV6-2/TRBV6-3
length: 16
DNA: TGTGCCAGCAGTTGGGGACTCCCTGGCTCCTACAATGAGCAGTTCTTC
CDR3: CASSWGLPGSYNEQFF

J: TRBJ2-3
size: many
D: .
V: TRBV24-1
length: 15
DNA: TGTGCCACCAGTGAGACCGGGGTATCCACAGATACGCAGTATTTT
CDR3: CATSETGVSTDTQYF

J: TRBJ2-5
size: many
D: TRBD2
V: TRBV5-6
length: 17
DNA: TGTGCCAGCAGCGCCGGACTAGCGGGAGTGATTGAGGAGACCCAGTACTTC
CDR3: CASSAGLAGVIEETQYF

J: TRBJ2-1
size: .
D: TRBD2
V: TRBV4-1
length: 15
DNA: TGCGCCAGCAGACAACTCCTAGCGGGGGTTAATGAGCAGTTCTTC
CDR3: CASRQLLAGVNEQFF

J: TRBJ1-2
size: many
D: TRBD1
V: TRBV6-5
length: 15
DNA: TGTGCCAGCAGTTTACAGGGGCTTTTGGTATATGGCTACACCTTC
CDR3: CASSLQGLLVYGYTF

J: TRBJ2-2
size: many
D: TRBD1
V: TRBV5-6
length: 16
DNA: TGTGCCAGCAGCTTGGTGGGACAGGATATCACCGGGGAGCTGTTTTTT
CDR3: CASSLVGQDITGELFF

J: TRBJ2-1
size: many
D: TRBD2
V: TRBV9
length: 16
DNA: TGTGCCAGCAGCCCCCTGACTAGCGGGGGACGGAATGAGCAGTTCTTC
CDR3: CASSPLTSGGRNEQFF

J: TRBJ2-3
size: many
D: .
V: TRBV7-6
length: 16
DNA: TGTGCCAGCAGCGTATCGACTGGGGGAGGCACAGATACGCAGTATTTT
CDR3: CASSVSTGGGTDTQYF

J: TRBJ2-1
size: many
D: TRBD2
V: TRBV19
length: 15
DNA: TGTGCCAGTAGGACTAGCGGGCGCTCCTACAATGAGCAGTTCTTC
CDR3: CASRTSGRSYNEQFF

J: TRBJ1-2
size: many
D: .
V: TRBV27
length: 14
DNA: TGTGCCAGCACCCCATCGGGGGGTAGAGATGGCTACACCTTC
CDR3: CASTPSGGRDGYTF

J: TRBJ1-5
size: many
D: .
V: TRBV12-3/TRBV12-4
length: 14
DNA: TGTGCCAGCACCAAAGCGGGGCTCAATCAGCCCCAGCATTTT
CDR3: CASTKAGLNQPQHF

J: TRBJ1-2
size: many
D: .
V: TRBV7-9
length: 13
DNA: TGTGCCAGCAGCTCGCCCGGGAACTATGGCTACACCTTC
CDR3: CASSSPGNYGYTF

J: TRBJ2-3
size: many
D: TRBD2
V: TRBV6-5
length: 16
DNA: TGTGCCAGCAGACTTTGGGCTAGCGGGAGGGAAGATACGCAGTATTTT
CDR3: CASRLWASGREDTQYF